One sample yielded the 28 T cell receptor beta chains listed below, sequenced in a study of blood T cell repertoires in COVID-19. Sequencing used immunoSEQ multiplex PCR; TCRdb keeps in-frame clones, though not all of them. Of 180,000 or so clones detected, 65% to 85% appear once; the ten largest clones hold 10% to 15%. The sequenced material came from PBMCs or T cells enriched from blood (not recorded which). These receptors were obtained from an older woman who had recovered from COVID-19.

The chain couples TRBV4-1 to TRBJ1-4; 7 bases fit TRBD1. This CDR3 spans 13 amino acids. The J segment lost 8 bases and the V segment lost 1 base, leaving 1 base of the junction unmatched. Germline V gene sequence: CDR1 MGHRA, CDR2 YSYEKL. CDR3 in DNA: TGCGCCAGCAGCCAAGTGACAGGGGAAAAACTGTTTTTT. Its translation is CASSQVTGEKLFF.

The chain employs TRBV11-3 and TRBJ2-1; 11 bases align to TRBD2. The CDR3 runs 18 residues. Germline CDR1 SGHNT, CDR2 YENEEA. V was pared by 1 base and J by 9 bases, with 14 bases of the junction left unmatched. CDR3 bases: TGTGCCAGCAGCTTAGTCGGGGGGACTAGCGGTCTTCTGGGTGAGCAGTTCTTC. It translates to CASSLVGGTSGLLGEQFF. Full variable domain (remainder filled in from reference TRBV11-3 and TRBJ2-1): EAGVVQSPRYKIIEKKQPVAFWCNPISGHNTLYWYLQNLGQGPELLIRYENEEAVDDSQLPKDRFSAERLKGVDSTLKIQPAELGDSAVYLCASSLVGGTSGLLGEQFFGPGTRLTVL.

V and J are TRBV6-2 or TRBV6-3 and TRBJ1-2, with D possibly being TRBD1 (6 bases). There are 12 residues in the CDR3. V lost 6 bases, J lost 8 bases, and 13 bases lay in between. Per the germline V gene, CDR1 is MNHEY and CDR2 is SVGEGT. CDR3 residues: CASSQDRWGYTF. The CDR3 DNA follows: TGTGCCAGCAGCCAAGACAGGTGGGGCTACACCTTC.

The chain joins TRBV19 to TRBJ1-2; tentative D call: TRBD1 (6 bases). The CDR3 is 14 amino acids. V was shortened by 10 bases and J by 0 bases, with 15 bases between the two germline ends. Germline V gene sequence: CDR1 LNHDA, CDR2 SQIVND (reference sequence). In nucleotides, the CDR3 is TGTGCCACCCGATCACAGGGAGCTAACTATGGCTACACCTTC. Translating it yields CATRSQGANYGYTF.

V usage is TRBV6-1 and J usage is TRBJ1-2; D is ambiguous. Germline CDR1 and CDR2: MNHNS and SASEGT. The V end lost 3 bases, the J end lost 9 bases, and 14 bases lay between the germline ends. The CDR3 covers 13 residues. CDR3 sequence reads: CASSELGKSRYTF. CDR3 DNA: TGTGCCAGCAGTGAGCTCGGGAAGTCGCGCTACACCTTC.

This chain joins TRBV5-1 and TRBJ1-1, with TRBD1 matching 8 bases. Germline V gene data show CDR1 as SGHRS and CDR2 as YFSETQ. The trim removed 4 bases at V and 1 base at J, leaving 6 bases unmatched. The CDR3 covers 15 residues. CDR3 loop: CASSPTGGTNTEAFF. The CDR3 region has the DNA TGCGCCAGCAGCCCAACAGGGGGAACGAACACTGAAGCTTTCTTT.

This chain joins TRBV5-1 and TRBJ1-4; D ambiguous. V was trimmed by 4 bases and J by 8 bases, leaving 12 bases between them. Looked up from germline, CDR1 is SGHRS and CDR2 is YFSETQ. The length of the CDR3 is 13 residues. The CDR3 here is CASSQGSGEKLFF. The CDR3 DNA reads as TGCGCCAGCAGCCAAGGCTCGGGGGAAAAACTGTTTTTT.

This sequence joins TRBV5-1 and TRBJ1-4; D ambiguous. The CDR3 is 15 residues long. V gave up 0 bases and J gave up 7 bases, with 13 bases separating them. Per germline, CDR1 SGHRS and CDR2 YFSETQ. DNA of the CDR3: TGCGCCAGCAGCTTGGAGAGGAGCCCTGGTGAAAAACTGTTTTTT. Protein: CASSLERSPGEKLFF.

This chain uses TRBV3-1 (or the pseudogene TRBV3-2) with TRBJ2-4; D may be TRBD2 (7 bases). CDR1 and CDR2 from the germline V gene are LGHDT and YNNKEL (reference sequence). The CDR3 length is 15 residues. V was clipped by 1 base and J by 7 bases, with 14 bases between them. CDR3 sequence reads: CASSQAGSGGNIQYF. CDR3 in DNA: TGTGCCAGCAGCCAAGCGGGCTCGGGGGGCAACATTCAGTACTTC.

This clone has just one count. The genes are TRBV27 and TRBJ1-1; 7 bases match TRBD1. The germline CDR1 and CDR2 sequences are MNHEY and SMNVEV (reference sequence). Germline trimming cut 6 bases from V and 0 bases from J; bases unmatched to any gene: 10. The CDR3 runs to 16 residues. This CDR3 reads CASSTGTDLMNTEAFF. CDR3 sequence (DNA): TGTGCCAGCAGCACTGGGACAGACCTAATGAACACTGAAGCTTTCTTT.

J is TRBJ2-5 and V is TRBV2, with D perhaps matching TRBD1 (6 bases). The V end was cut by 3 bases, the J end by 5 bases, with 10 bases between. This CDR3 has 13 amino acids. Germline CDR1 is SNHLY and CDR2 is FYNNEI. CDR3 sequence reads: CASSDRDKETQYF. The CDR3 DNA is TGTGCCAGCAGTGACCGGGACAAGGAGACCCAGTACTTC.

CDR3 protein: CASSSDYSGELFF. The CDR3 nucleotides are TGTGCCAGCAGTTCTGACTATTCCGGGGAGCTGTTTTTT. The chain joins TRBV6-2 or TRBV6-3 to TRBJ2-2; D possibly corresponds to TRBD2 (5 bases). The germline V and J ends were trimmed by 4 bases and 6 bases, with 9 bases remaining between them. Germline CDR1 MNHEY, CDR2 SVGEGT. This CDR3 spans 13 amino acids.

The V gene is TRBV7-8, the J gene TRBJ2-1, with 10 bases that match TRBD2. The CDR3 contains 18 residues. The V segment lost 5 bases and the J segment 1 base; nucleotides outside the gene matches: 11. Per germline, CDR1 SGHVS and CDR2 FQNEAQ. CDR3 DNA: TGTGCCAGCAGCCTAGTTTCCACTAGCGGGGAATCCTACAATGAGCAGTTCTTC. Its translation: CASSLVSTSGESYNEQFF.

The chain carries TRBV7-2 and TRBJ2-7; TRBD2 aligns across 11 bases. Germline assignment: CDR1 SGHTA and CDR2 FQGNSA. Trimming removed 0 bases from V and 4 bases from J; junction bases left unmatched: 2. CDR3 length equals 15 residues. The CDR3 loop is CASSLALAGGYEQYF. CDR3 nucleotide sequence: TGTGCCAGCAGCTTAGCGCTAGCGGGAGGATACGAGCAGTACTTC.

This chain joins TRBV6-5 and TRBJ1-6, with D tentatively TRBD1 (5 bases). The germline gives CDR1 MNHEY, CDR2 SVGAGI. This CDR3 region has 11 residues. The V and J ends lost 7 bases and 16 bases respectively, with 14 bases between them. The CDR3 DNA sequence: TGTGCCAGCACTCTGGGGGGGGGACTCCACTTT. This gives the protein CASTLGGGLHF.

This clone has only a few counts. The chain combines TRBV6-1 with TRBJ2-1; 9 nucleotides agree with TRBD2. V shed 3 bases and J 8 bases; nucleotides not matched to a gene: 8. The germline V gene has CDR1 MNHNS and CDR2 SASEGT. The CDR3 sequence is 15 residues long. CDR3: CASSERLAGFDEQFF. CDR3 in DNA: TGTGCCAGCAGTGAGCGGCTAGCGGGGTTCGATGAGCAGTTCTTC.

The sample holds one count of this clone. The gene calls are TRBV3-1 (or the pseudogene TRBV3-2) and TRBJ1-4; D may be TRBD1 (5 bases). This CDR3 contains 14 residues. The germline V and J ends were trimmed by 6 bases and 8 bases, with 16 bases remaining between them. Germline loops: CDR1 LGHDT, CDR2 YNNKEL (reference sequence). The CDR3 is CASRSAGLEEKLFF. In DNA form, the CDR3 reads TGTGCCAGCAGGTCCGCGGGGCTAGAAGAAAAACTGTTTTTT.

This clone was detected only a few times. This chain connects TRBV7-3 to TRBJ1-3, with 11 nucleotides matching TRBD1. The V gene end was trimmed by 4 bases and the J gene end by 4 bases; junction bases not matched to a gene: 6. Per germline, CDR1 SGHTA and CDR2 FQGTGA. The CDR3 has 16 residues. The CDR3 sequence: CASSSKDRGQGNTIYF. CDR3 DNA sequence: TGTGCCAGCAGCTCGAAGGACAGGGGGCAAGGAAACACCATATATTTT.

The chain couples TRBV6-5 to TRBJ2-2; 9 bases map to TRBD1. The CDR3 is 14 residues long. V dropped 6 bases and J dropped 5; count of bases not matched to a gene: 4. Germline loops: CDR1 MNHEY, CDR2 SVGAGI. The CDR3 sequence: CASSQTGGTGELFF. CDR3 coding DNA: TGTGCCAGCAGCCAGACAGGGGGGACCGGGGAGCTGTTTTTT.

CDR3 loop: CASSAGPIGELFF. CDR3 nucleotides: TGTGCCAGCAGCGCGGGCCCTATCGGGGAGCTGTTTTTT. The genes are TRBV12-3 or TRBV12-4 and TRBJ2-2; D is perhaps TRBD2 (5 bases). This CDR3 spans 13 amino acids. Trimming pared 6 bases from V and 7 bases from J, leaving 12 bases between.

This clone was recorded only once. The rearrangement joins TRBV18 to TRBJ2-7, with D perhaps matching TRBD1 (6 bases). Looked up from germline, CDR1 is KGHSH and CDR2 is LQKENI. V was shortened by 4 bases and J by 3 bases, with 13 bases between the two germline ends. The CDR3 runs 14 residues. In DNA, the CDR3 is TGTGCCAGCTCACAAGACAGGATCTTCTACGAGCAGTACTTC. Its protein product is CASSQDRIFYEQYF.

The rearrangement links TRBV29-1 to TRBJ1-1, with D maybe TRBD1 (6 bases). Germline values: CDR1 SQVTM, CDR2 ANQGSEA. V was pared by 4 bases and J by 6 bases, with 15 bases between. The length of the CDR3 is 13 residues. CDR3 sequence: CSVGRGGGSEAFF. The DNA of the CDR3 is TGCAGCGTTGGGAGGGGAGGGGGGTCTGAAGCTTTCTTT.

V and J are TRBV9 and TRBJ1-2, with D unclear. Germline V gene sequence: CDR1 SGDLS, CDR2 YYNGEE. Trimming removed 6 bases from V and 7 bases from J, with 10 bases in between. This CDR3 is 11 amino acids long. CDR3 in amino acids: CASMGARGYTF. The CDR3 DNA sequence: TGTGCCAGCATGGGAGCTCGTGGCTACACCTTC.

The V gene is TRBV9, the J gene TRBJ2-3, with a possible D match to TRBD2 (5 bases). The CDR3 is 15 residues long. Deletions cut 0 bases from V and 2 bases from J, with 10 bases between. Germline V gives CDR1 SGDLS, CDR2 YYNGEE. The CDR3, as DNA: TGTGCCAGCAGCGTAGATCCGGGAAACACAGATACGCAGTATTTT. It yields the protein CASSVDPGNTDTQYF. Drawing the rest from reference TRBV9 and TRBJ2-3, the complete variable domain is DSGVTQTPKHLITATGQRVTLRCSPRSGDLSVYWYQQSLDQGLQFLIQYYNGEERAKGNILERFSAQQFPDLHSELNLSSLELGDSALYFCASSVDPGNTDTQYFGPGTRLTVL.

The chain is built from TRBV11-2 and TRBJ2-5; 9 nucleotides line up with TRBD1. Germline V gene data show CDR1 as SGHAT and CDR2 as FQNNGV. With V trimmed by 5 bases and J by 5 bases, 6 bases remained unmatched. This CDR3 has 14 residues. CDR3 region: CASSPGQGLETQYF. The CDR3 DNA is TGTGCCAGCAGCCCGGGACAGGGTCTTGAGACCCAGTACTTC.

The V call is TRBV4-1, the J call TRBJ1-4; 8 positions agree with TRBD1. This CDR3 is 15 amino acids long. CDR1 and CDR2 from the germline V gene are MGHRA and YSYEKL. V was pared by 5 bases and J by 2 bases, with 4 bases of the junction left unmatched. The chain's CDR3 is CASSRQGATNEKLFF. CDR3 bases: TGCGCCAGCAGCAGGCAGGGGGCGACTAATGAAAAACTGTTTTTT.

V is TRBV5-5 and J is TRBJ1-5, with D hard to call. Germline-derived CDR1 and CDR2 are SGHKS and YYEKEE (reference sequence). V was trimmed by 4 bases and J by 4 bases, leaving 15 bases between them. The CDR3 consists of 15 residues. The CDR3 DNA is TGTGCCAGCAGCCCATACGGGGAGGGTAATCAGCCCCAGCATTTT. It codes for CASSPYGEGNQPQHF.

The chain has TRBV2 and TRBJ2-1; D is undetermined. Germline V gene lookup returns CDR1 SNHLY and CDR2 FYNNEI. V lost 7 bases to trimming and J lost 9 bases, with 16 bases between them. The CDR3 has 13 residues. The CDR3 coding sequence is TGTGCCAGCATTGACGACTCCCGCGGTGAGCAGTTCTTC. Translated: CASIDDSRGEQFF.